These 18 T cell receptor beta chains originate from one sample sequenced in a study of tumor-infiltrating lymphocytes in primary liver carcinoma. TCR beta cDNA came from about 500 ng total RNA, primed with a constant-region primer. Slightly modified ARM-PCR with three nested multiplex PCR rounds yielded TCR beta libraries. Researchers ran the first two PCR rounds for approximately 10 cycles each with TRBV1-TRBV30 forward primers and a C-beta reverse primer. TCRdb ran MiXCR on the multiplex PCR reads and lists one entry per CDR3 protein. The data contain fewer than 350,000 distinct CDR3 sequences, approximately 64% of them singletons. The source of the blood RNA was unsorted whole blood, and germline DNA was extracted as well. The material sequenced was peripheral blood. These TCRs come from a man aged 35 to 55 with primary liver carcinoma and hepatitis B virus infection.

About this clonotype itself: The germline gene is not matched at one end of the junction; a read error may be the cause. The chain has TRBV11-2 and TRBJ2-1; 10 bases align to TRBD2. The CDR3 sequence is 16 residues long. Germline V gene lookup returns CDR1 SGHAT and CDR2 FQNNGV. The CDR3 is CASNSVAGGYDNEQFF. CDR3 nucleotides: TGCGCCAGCAACTCCGTAGCGGGAGGTTATGACAATGAGCAGTTCTTC.

Details on this clonotype: One end of the junction does not line up with germline, which may come from a read error. The rearrangement links TRBV29-1 to TRBJ2-1; TRBD2 might be the D (6 bases). The CDR3 length is 11 residues. The germline CDR1 and CDR2 sequences are SQVTM and ANQGSEA. As DNA, the CDR3 is TGCAGTCAACTAGCATTCAATGAGCAGTCCTTC. This translates into CSQLAFNEQSF.

With respect to this clonotype: A much bigger clone sits one base away, suggesting this may be a read error. The genes are TRBV6-5 and TRBJ2-3; TRBD1 matches at 7 bases. With V trimmed by 9 bases and J by 7 bases, 19 bases remained unmatched. CDR3 length: 16 residues. Per germline, CDR1 MNHEY and CDR2 SVGAGI. The DNA of the CDR3 is TGTGCCAGTCCCCCCGCAGCAGGGGGACGCACTTATACGCAGTATTTT. Amino acid sequence: CASPPAAGGRTYTQYF.

On this clonotype itself: This may come from a read error, since a much larger clone is one base off. The conserved phenylalanine or tryptophan normally closing the CDR3 is absent here, so this likely arose from a read error. This chain joins TRBV6-5 and TRBJ2-5; the D gene is possibly TRBD1 (5 bases). V was clipped by 2 bases and J by 1 base, with 8 bases between them. The germline V gene has CDR1 MNHEY and CDR2 SVGAGI. This CDR3 comprises 14 residues. In nucleotides, the CDR3 is TGTGCCAGCAGTTACAGGGGTGGCCAAGAGACCCAGTACTCC. It encodes CASSYRGGQETQYS.

This clonotype was detected a few times. Its ends do not fully match the called genes, so a read error is possible. The V and J genes are TRBV6-1 and TRBJ2-2, with D perhaps TRBD2 (5 bases). The CDR3 has 15 residues. Germline V lookup: CDR1 MNHNS, CDR2 SASEGT. CDR3 sequence (DNA): TGTGCCAGCAGTGAAGAGTCGGGGAACATCGGGGAGCTGTTTTTT. This gives the protein CASSEESGNIGELFF.

Turning to this clonotype: At one end the junction does not follow the germline gene, possibly because of a read error. DNA for the CDR3: TGTGTCAGTAGTATAACTCCAGGGAATCCTAATGAAAAACTGTTTTTT. Translation: CVSSITPGNPNEKLFF. The chain recombines TRBV19 with TRBJ1-4; the D gene is possibly TRBD1 (5 bases). Germline V CDR1 and CDR2: LNHDA, SQIVND (reference sequence). This CDR3 has 16 amino acids.

This clonotype was counted at least ten times. V usage is TRBV12-3 or TRBV12-4 and J usage is TRBJ1-2; D perhaps matches TRBD1 (6 bases). The CDR3 is 15 amino acids. V shed 6 bases and J shed 4 bases, with 18 bases lying between them. The CDR3 DNA reads as TGTGCCAGCAGGCCACAGGGTCCCTCGCTCTATGGCTACACCTTC. This encodes CASRPQGPSLYGYTF.

Many counts were recorded for this clonotype. The chain employs TRBV29-1 and TRBJ2-1, with D tentatively TRBD2 (6 bases). The V and J ends lost 1 base and 6 bases respectively, with 16 bases between them. Germline V gene sequence: CDR1 SQVTM, CDR2 ANQGSEA. CDR3 length: 15 residues. CDR3 residues: CSVEGAREGINEQFF. Here the CDR3 DNA reads TGCAGCGTTGAAGGTGCGCGGGAAGGTATCAATGAGCAGTTCTTC.

With respect to this clonotype: A much larger clone lies one base from this, so it may be a read error. This chain uses TRBV6-2 or TRBV6-3 with TRBJ1-1; D is undetermined. Trimming took off 5 bases at V and 4 bases at J, with 17 bases between the two ends. The CDR3 has 15 amino acids. From germline, CDR1 is MNHEY and CDR2 SVGEGT. Written as DNA, the CDR3 is TGTGCCAGCAGTAATTTGGGCCTCCCGGGCACTGAAGCTTTCTTT. Encoded protein: CASSNLGLPGTEAFF.

The chain uses TRBV29-1 and TRBJ1-5; 7 bases agree with TRBD1. The CDR3 is made up of 13 amino acids. Germline CDR1 is SQVTM and CDR2 is ANQGSEA. V shed 6 bases and J 6 bases; nucleotides not matched to a gene: 8. The CDR3 region is CSVQTGPSQPQHF. CDR3 bases: TGCAGCGTCCAGACAGGGCCCTCTCAGCCCCAGCATTTT. The full variable domain, with the rest looked up from reference TRBV29-1 and TRBJ1-5, is SAVISQKPSRDICQRGTSLTIQCQVDSQVTMMFWYRQQPGQSLTLIATANQGSEATYESGFVIDKFPISRPNLTFSTLTVSNMSPEDSSIYLCSVQTGPSQPQHFGDGTRLSIL.

As regards this clonotype: It may be a read error: a sequence one base away is much more abundant. V usage is TRBV28 and J usage is TRBJ2-7; D gene unclear. The ends were cut back, 4 bases at V and 1 base at J, with 8 bases in the middle. The germline gives CDR1 MDHEN, CDR2 SYDVKM. The CDR3 spans 13 residues. The CDR3 reads CASSSYGSYEQYF. CDR3 bases: TGTGCCAGCAGTTCTTACGGTTCCTACGAGCAGTACTTC.

This clonotype was detected a few times. The chain employs TRBV7-9 and TRBJ1-6; D possibly corresponds to TRBD1 (6 bases). V was clipped by 6 bases and J by 6 bases, with 15 bases between them. The germline V gene encodes CDR1 SEHNR and CDR2 FQNEAQ (reference sequence). The CDR3 runs to 15 residues. Here the CDR3 reads CASRSGQPGNSPLHF. CDR3 nucleotide sequence: TGTGCCAGCAGAAGCGGACAGCCGGGTAATTCACCCCTCCACTTT.

As concerns this clonotype: A much larger clone differs by one base, so this may be a read error. The V gene is TRBV6-5, the J gene TRBJ1-5; 10 nucleotides agree with TRBD1. From germline, CDR1 is MNHEY and CDR2 SVGAGI. The CDR3 has 14 amino acids. CDR3 coding DNA: TGTGTCAGCAGAGGACAGGGGGGCAATCAGCCCCAGCATTTT. This codes for CVSRGQGGNQPQHF.

This clonotype has ten or more counts. V usage is TRBV6-5 and J usage is TRBJ1-2, with a tentative D call TRBD1 (6 bases). CDR1 is MNHEY, CDR2 SVGAGI, per germline. The CDR3 has 14 amino acids. V dropped 4 bases and J dropped 0 bases, with 9 bases sitting between them. The CDR3: CASSLDSSNYGYTF. CDR3 nucleotides: TGTGCCAGCAGTTTGGACAGTTCTAACTATGGCTACACCTTC.

The chain recombines TRBV28 with TRBJ2-6; 9 nucleotides align to TRBD1. The J segment lost 0 bases and the V segment lost 5 bases, leaving 11 bases of the junction unmatched. Germline V gene lookup returns CDR1 MDHEN and CDR2 SYDVKM. The CDR3 has 19 residues. CDR3 protein: CASSPWTGVGSSGANVLTF. The CDR3 DNA follows: TGTGCCAGCAGTCCGTGGACAGGGGTTGGTAGCTCTGGGGCCAACGTCCTGACTTTC.

In the case of this clonotype: A read error may explain this, as a much larger clone is one base away. This CDR3 reads CASGQDGGSGSYQETQYF. The CDR3 DNA follows: TGTGCCAGCGGCCAAGATGGGGGGAGCGGGTCGTACCAAGAGACCCAGTACTTC. This chain uses TRBV4-1 with TRBJ2-5; tentatively, D is TRBD2 (6 bases). Germline V CDR1 and CDR2: MGHRA, YSYEKL. The CDR3 is 18 residues long.

This clonotype was seen ten or more times. A much larger clone differs from this one at a single base, so this may be a read error. The J gene is TRBJ2-7, the V gene TRBV11-3; possible D gene TRBD1, 5 bases. The CDR3 sequence is 14 residues long. Looked up from germline, CDR1 is SGHNT and CDR2 is YENEEA. This chain's CDR3 is CASSLGQHSYGQYF. The CDR3 bases are TGTGCCAGCAGCTTAGGACAGCACTCCTACGGGCAGTACTTC.

About this clonotype: This may come from a read error, since a much larger clone is one base off. This chain joins TRBV29-1 and TRBJ1-4; D gene uncertain. There are 12 residues in the CDR3. Germline V gives CDR1 SQVTM, CDR2 ANQGSEA. DNA for the CDR3: TGCAGCGTTCCGGGTTCGGATGAAAACCTGTTTTTT. Its translation: CSVPGSDENLFF.